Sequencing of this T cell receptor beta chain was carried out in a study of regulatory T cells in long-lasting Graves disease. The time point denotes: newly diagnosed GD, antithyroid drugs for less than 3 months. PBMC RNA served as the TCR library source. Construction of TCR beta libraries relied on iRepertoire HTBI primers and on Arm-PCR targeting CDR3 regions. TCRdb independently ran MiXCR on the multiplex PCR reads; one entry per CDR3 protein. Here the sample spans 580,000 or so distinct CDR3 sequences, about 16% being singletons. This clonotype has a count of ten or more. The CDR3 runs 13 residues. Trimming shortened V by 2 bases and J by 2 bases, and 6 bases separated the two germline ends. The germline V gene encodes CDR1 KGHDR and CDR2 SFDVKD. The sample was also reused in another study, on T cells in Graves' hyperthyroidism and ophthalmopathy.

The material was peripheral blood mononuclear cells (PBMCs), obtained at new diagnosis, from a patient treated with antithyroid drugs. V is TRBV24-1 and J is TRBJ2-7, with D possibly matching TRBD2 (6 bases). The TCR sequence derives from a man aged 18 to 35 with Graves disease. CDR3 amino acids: CATSDWGAYEQYF. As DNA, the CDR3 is TGTGCCACCAGTGATTGGGGGGCCTACGAGCAGTACTTC.